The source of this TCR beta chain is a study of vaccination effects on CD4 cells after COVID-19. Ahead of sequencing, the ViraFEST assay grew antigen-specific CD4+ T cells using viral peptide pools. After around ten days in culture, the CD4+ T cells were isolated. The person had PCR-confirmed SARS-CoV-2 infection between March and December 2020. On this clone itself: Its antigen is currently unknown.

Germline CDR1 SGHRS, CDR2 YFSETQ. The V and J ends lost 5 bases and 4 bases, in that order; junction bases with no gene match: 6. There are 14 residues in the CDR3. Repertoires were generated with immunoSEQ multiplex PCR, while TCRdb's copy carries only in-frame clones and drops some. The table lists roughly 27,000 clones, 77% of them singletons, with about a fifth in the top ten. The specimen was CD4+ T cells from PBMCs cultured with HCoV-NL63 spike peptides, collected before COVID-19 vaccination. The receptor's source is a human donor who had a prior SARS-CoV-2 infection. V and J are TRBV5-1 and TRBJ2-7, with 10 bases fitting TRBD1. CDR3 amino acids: CASRPGTGAYEQYF. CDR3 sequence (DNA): TGCGCCAGCAGACCCGGGACAGGGGCGTACGAGCAGTACTTC. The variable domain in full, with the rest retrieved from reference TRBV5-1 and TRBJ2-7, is KAGVTQTPRYLIKTRGQQVTLSCSPISGHRSVSWYQQTPGQGLQFLFEYFSETQRNKGNFPGRFSGRQFSNSRSEMNVSTLELGDSALYLCASRPGTGAYEQYFGPGTRLTVT.